The 20 T cell receptor beta chains in this list originate from one sample, sequenced in a study of T cells in Graves' hyperthyroidism and ophthalmopathy. Researchers amplified the TCR beta CDR3 regions from RNA transcripts. An initial round of RT-PCR targeting the TCR CDR3 relied on the HTBI primer set. TCRdb reprocessed the multiplex PCR reads with MiXCR, giving one entry per CDR3 protein. The sample comprises 250,000 to 350,000 distinct CDR3 sequences, 16% of which are singletons, and approximately 35% rests with the top ten. The sequenced sample was blood. The source is a man aged 30 to 45 with Graves' hyperthyroidism.

This clonotype was found a few times. V and J are TRBV7-9 and TRBJ1-2; unclear D gene. V gave up 5 bases and J gave up 0 bases, with 22 bases separating them. Germline V lookup: CDR1 SEHNR, CDR2 FQNEAQ (reference sequence). CDR3 length equals 18 residues. The CDR3 region has the DNA TGTGCCAGCAGCCCGCGGGAAGGGTCTGAAAGCCCTAACTATGGCTACACCTTC. This sequence encodes CASSPREGSESPNYGYTF.

Concerning this clonotype itself: The junction departs from germline at one end; a sequencing error may be responsible. This rearrangement joins TRBV30 to TRBJ2-5; 7 bases match TRBD1. Per the germline V gene, CDR1 is GTSNPN and CDR2 is SVGIG (reference sequence). CDR3 length: 8 residues. In nucleotides, the CDR3 is TGTGCCTGGGGGGACAGACACTTC. Translating gives CAWGDRHF.

The J gene is TRBJ1-5, the V gene TRBV7-9, with TRBD1 as a possible D gene (5 bases). V lost 9 bases to trimming and J lost 4 bases, with 16 bases between them. CDR1 is SEHNR, CDR2 FQNEAQ, per germline (reference sequence). The length of the CDR3 is 14 residues. The CDR3 protein is CASSSGTTNQPQHF. The CDR3 nucleotides are TGTGCCAGTAGTTCAGGGACCACTAATCAGCCCCAGCATTTT.

This clonotype was found many times. The chain recombines TRBV3-1 with TRBJ1-1, with a possible D match to TRBD1 (6 bases). V shed 1 base and J shed 1 base, with 22 bases lying between them. Germline loops: CDR1 LGHDT, CDR2 YNNKEL (reference sequence). The CDR3 has 19 residues. The CDR3 loop reads CASSQGSLGRGNRNTEAFF. CDR3 bases: TGTGCCAGCAGCCAAGGGTCCTTGGGCAGGGGTAATCGGAACACTGAAGCTTTCTTT.

This clonotype was seen once. The CDR3 does not close with the conserved phenylalanine or tryptophan, likely indicating a read error. This chain connects TRBV7-3 to TRBJ2-3; D possibly corresponds to TRBD1 (5 bases). Germline V gene data show CDR1 as SGHTA and CDR2 as FQGTGA. The CDR3 has 17 amino acids. The CDR3 region is CASSQLPTGSSTDTQYL. CDR3 bases: TGCGCCAGCAGCCAACTACCCACAGGTTCTAGCACAGATACGCAGTATCTT.

This clonotype was counted at least ten times. The rearrangement uses TRBV27 and TRBJ2-7, with 12 positions matching TRBD2. The V gene's germline CDR1 is MNHEY and CDR2 SMNVEV (reference sequence). This CDR3 region has 16 residues. V lost 0 bases to trimming and J lost 4 bases; unmatched junction nucleotides: 4. CDR3 sequence (DNA): TGTGCCAGCAGTTTATCGACTAGCGGGAGTTTTTACGAGCAGTACTTC. It encodes CASSLSTSGSFYEQYF.

CDR3 loop: CASSYLGNPYEQYF. As DNA, the CDR3 is TGTGCCAGCAGTTACCTCGGGAACCCCTACGAGCAGTACTTC. This rearrangement joins TRBV6-5 to TRBJ2-7; D is perhaps TRBD2 (5 bases). Trimming removed 2 bases from V and 2 bases from J, with 10 bases in between. CDR3 length equals 14 residues. Germline CDR1 is MNHEY and CDR2 is SVGAGI.

This clonotype has ten or more counts. The DNA for the CDR3 is TGTGCCAGCAGCCGGGCCGGGGTTTTTCGGAATGAGCAGTTCTTC. Its translation: CASSRAGVFRNEQFF. The gene calls are TRBV7-2 and TRBJ2-1; a possible D gene is TRBD2 (5 bases). Germline CDR1 reads SGHTA; CDR2 reads FQGNSA. The V and J ends lost 5 bases and 7 bases respectively, with 18 bases between them. This CDR3 is 15 amino acids long.

The chain couples TRBV14 to TRBJ1-1; D call uncertain. In germline, CDR1 is SGHDN, CDR2 FVKESK. Trimming cost V 0 bases and J 0 bases, with 14 bases left between them. The CDR3 is 17 amino acids. The CDR3 here is CASSQDTTNRVNTEAFF. The CDR3 DNA reads as TGTGCCAGCAGCCAAGATACCACCAACCGGGTGAACACTGAAGCTTTCTTT.

The chain links TRBV4-1 to TRBJ2-7; D not resolved. V lost 1 base and J lost 0, with 7 bases in between. The germline gives CDR1 MGHRA, CDR2 YSYEKL. This CDR3 region has 14 residues. The CDR3 bases are TGCGCCAGCAGCCAAGTAATGGACTCCTACGAGCAGTACTTC. Translation gives CASSQVMDSYEQYF.

This clonotype was detected a few times. The chain links TRBV15 to TRBJ1-1, with unresolved D. This CDR3 is 13 amino acids long. Germline-derived CDR1 and CDR2 are LNHNV and YYDKDF (reference sequence). Trimming cost V 2 bases and J 4 bases, with 8 bases left between them. CDR3 loop: CATSRPLGTEAFF. The CDR3 nucleotides read TGTGCCACCAGCAGACCCCTGGGCACTGAAGCTTTCTTT. The full variable domain, in which reference TRBV15 and TRBJ1-1 provide the parts outside the CDR3, is DAMVIQNPRYQVTQFGKPVTLSCSQTLNHNVMYWYQQKSSQAPKLLFHYYDKDFNNEADTPDNFQSRRPNTSFCFLDIRSPGLGDTAMYLCATSRPLGTEAFFGQGTRLTVV.

The V gene is TRBV6-5, the J gene TRBJ1-6; TRBD1 is a possible D gene (6 bases). This CDR3 spans 17 amino acids. V shed 2 bases and J shed 8 bases, with 19 bases lying between them. CDR1 and CDR2 (germline): MNHEY, SVGAGI. CDR3 loop: CASSYTSRKGDYSPLHF. In nucleotides, the CDR3 is TGTGCCAGCAGTTACACGTCCAGGAAGGGGGATTATTCACCCCTCCACTTT.

In this sample, this clonotype turned up many times. The chain links TRBV2 to TRBJ1-1; D possibly corresponds to TRBD1 (5 bases). Germline V lookup: CDR1 SNHLY, CDR2 FYNNEI. This CDR3 comprises 14 residues. V was shortened by 3 bases and J by 0 bases, with 8 bases between the two germline ends. The CDR3 loop is CASSEGTLNTEAFF. CDR3 bases: TGTGCCAGCAGTGAGGGGACGCTGAACACTGAAGCTTTCTTT.

This clonotype was seen at least ten times. V and J are TRBV11-2 and TRBJ1-1; D not resolved. CDR3 length: 16 amino acids. V was clipped by 5 bases and J by 1 base, with 17 bases between them. Germline values: CDR1 SGHAT, CDR2 FQNNGV. The CDR3 region has the DNA TGTGCCAGCAGCCTCGGACGGACCTTAAGGAACACTGAAGCTTTCTTT. Protein sequence: CASSLGRTLRNTEAFF.

This clonotype showed up many times. This chain joins TRBV10-3 and TRBJ1-1; D is possibly TRBD1 (5 bases). This CDR3 region has 12 residues. Germline V lookup: CDR1 ENHRY, CDR2 SYGVKD. The V and J ends lost 6 bases and 3 bases respectively, with 8 bases between them. The chain's CDR3 is CAIRRDDTEAFF. CDR3 DNA: TGTGCCATCAGAAGGGACGACACTGAAGCTTTCTTT.

This rearrangement joins TRBV20-1 to TRBJ1-1, with a weak D call TRBD1 (5 bases). Trimming removed 1 base from V and 3 bases from J, with 18 bases in between. The CDR3 covers 16 residues. CDR1 is DFQATT and CDR2 is SNEGSKA in the germline V gene (reference sequence). The CDR3 sequence is CSARGTKGRGDTEAFF. CDR3 sequence (DNA): TGCAGTGCTAGAGGTACGAAGGGGCGGGGAGACACTGAAGCTTTCTTT.

This clonotype was seen many times. The V and J genes are TRBV28 and TRBJ2-7, with D perhaps matching TRBD2 (6 bases). Between the trimmed V and J ends, which lost 3 bases and 0 bases, there was a span of 12 bases. CDR3 size: 15 residues. Looked up from germline, CDR1 is MDHEN and CDR2 is SYDVKM. In nucleotides, the CDR3 is TGTGCCAGCAGTTTTAGGCGGGATCCCTCCTACGAGCAGTACTTC. Translated, it gives CASSFRRDPSYEQYF.

The V call is TRBV30, the J call TRBJ1-2, with D perhaps TRBD1 (5 bases). The V and J ends lost 6 bases and 7 bases respectively, with 18 bases between them. The CDR3 is made up of 13 amino acids. Germline values: CDR1 GTSNPN, CDR2 SVGIG (reference sequence). The CDR3 spells CACSGRWGSGYTF. CDR3 sequence (DNA): TGTGCCTGCTCCGGCAGGTGGGGGTCTGGCTACACCTTC.

This clonotype was found a few times. This sequence may be a read error, since a much larger clone differs from it by one base. The chain carries TRBV20-1 and TRBJ2-7; D unclear. The CDR3 covers 15 residues. CDR1 and CDR2 from the germline V gene are DFQATT and SNEGSKA (reference sequence). The CDR3 spells CSARAGMRNSYERYF. The CDR3 coding sequence is TGCAGTGCTAGAGCGGGTATGAGAAACTCCTACGAGCGGTACTTC.

This clonotype came up a few times. The CDR3 DNA sequence: TGTGCCAGCAGTCCCGGGCCGCAGGGAGAACTGTTTTTT. Encoded protein: CASSPGPQGELFF. The chain combines TRBV2 with TRBJ1-4; maybe TRBD1 (5 bases). From germline, CDR1 is SNHLY and CDR2 FYNNEI. The CDR3 contains 13 residues. V shed 5 bases and J shed 12 bases, with 16 bases lying between them. Combining the CDR3 with reference TRBV2 and TRBJ1-4 gives the whole variable domain EPEVTQTPSHQVTQMGQEVILRCVPISNHLYFYWYRQILGQKVEFLVSFYNNEISEKSEIFDDQFSVERPDGSNFTLKIRSTKLEDSAMYFCASSPGPQGELFFGSGTQLSVL.